This T cell receptor beta chain came from a study of cytomegalovirus exposure and HLA in healthy donors. Overall study results and limits: Some TCR beta chains (about 170 of them) were listed as cytomegalovirus-associated.

Germline V CDR1 and CDR2: SNHLY, FYNNEI. V lost 4 bases and J lost 6; bases outside the gene matches: 13. CDR3 length: 16 amino acids. Comments on this clone: Its specificity is unknown.

In the PCR, 60 Vbeta and 13 Jbeta primers were used. Data came from immunoSEQ multiplex PCR; TCRdb stores just in-frame clones and leaves some out. Here the sample spans about 87,000 clones, 70% to 85% being singletons. Specimen: PBMCs. J is TRBJ1-2 and V is TRBV2; 8 bases line up with TRBD1. The TCR originated in a man aged 25 to 45 in good health and CMV-seropositive. This CDR3 reads CASSAAGDRNSDGYTF. The CDR3 DNA reads as TGTGCCAGCAGTGCGGCAGGGGACAGGAATTCCGATGGCTACACCTTC.